This T cell receptor (beta chain) stems from a study of blood T cell repertoires in COVID-19. Trimming removed 8 bases from V and 9 bases from J; junction bases left unmatched: 6. The CDR3 extends over 12 amino acids. CDR1 and CDR2 (germline): SGHRS, YFSETQ. Profiled with immunoSEQ multiplex PCR; TCRdb holds only in-frame clones, not every one. The sample holds around 260,000 clones, about 91% seen once. The sequencing sample was made of peripheral blood. The sequence derives from a person aged 18 to 35 with COVID-19, enrolled during active disease. The chain joins TRBV5-1 to TRBJ2-1; 9 bases agree with TRBD2. CDR3 in amino acids: CASSGRIGEQFF. For the CDR3, the DNA is TGCGCCAGTAGCGGGAGAATTGGTGAGCAGTTCTTC.